Below, one T cell receptor beta chain is given with its context. The antigen is unknown. This sample is drawn from a study of shared clonotypes between healthy human individuals. Turning to the study itself: Each donor's CD4 naive and CD4 memory cells filled three plates apiece, CD8 naive two, and CD8 memory one.

The table came from immunoSEQ multiplex PCR; TCRdb's copy has only in-frame clones and leaves some out. This sample has more than 1,200,000 clones, with about 98.5% found just once. Study observations and caveats: The sole specimen, blood, was sampled, and tissue repertoires likely differ. Sorted-subset sequencing was shown by rarefaction to be incomplete despite large depth. Sequencing depth was expected to affect clonotype sharing among donors.

This TCR came from a man under 40 in good health. The sequencing sample was made of naive CD4+ T cells sorted from blood. Specified subset: CD45RA+ positively selected.

As DNA, the CDR3 is TGTGCCTGGAGTGGCGCGGGGCTAGCGGGAGTCGAGCAGTACTTC. Amino acids: CAWSGAGLAGVEQYF. The chain combines TRBV30 with TRBJ2-7; the match to TRBD2 covers 10 bases. Germline V gene lookup returns CDR1 GTSNPN and CDR2 SVGIG (reference sequence). V lost 1 base, J lost 6 bases, and 9 bases stayed unmatched. The CDR3 covers 15 residues.